This T cell receptor beta chain was found in a study of blood T cell repertoires in COVID-19. Study-wide background: Samples representing acute and convalescent COVID-19 were sourced from the United States, Italy and Spain.

Participants' own reports of clinical history determined their cohort assignment. TCRdb's copy holds only in-frame clones and misses some; the assay was immunoSEQ multiplex PCR. Of around 200,000 clones listed, more than 80% are singletons. J lost 7 bases, V lost 1 base, and 14 bases had no gene match. The CDR3 runs to 17 residues. Germline V gives CDR1 LGHDT, CDR2 YNNKEL (reference sequence). Source material: PBMCs or T cells enriched from blood (not recorded which). This chain uses TRBV3-1 (or the pseudogene TRBV3-2) with TRBJ2-7, with TRBD2 matching 9 bases. The TCR originated in a man aged 35-49 years who had recovered from COVID-19. CDR3: CASSQGRFAGGRREQYF. The CDR3 nucleotides read TGTGCCAGCAGCCAAGGTCGGTTCGCGGGAGGGCGTCGGGAGCAGTACTTC.